This T cell receptor (beta chain) was profiled in a study of CD8+CD57+ T cells in acquired aplastic anemia. This clonotype was seen ten or more times. Germline V CDR1 and CDR2: SGHTA, FQGNSA. This CDR3 spans 14 amino acids. V dropped 2 bases and J dropped 7; count of bases not matched to a gene: 6. Selection for sequencing was limited to patients who had shown CD8+CD57+ cell expansion by flow cytometry. Using genomic DNA as the template, TCR beta VDJ and CDR3 profiling was carried out. TCRdb processed the reads anew with MiXCR; each CDR3 protein has one entry. The sample yields 450,000 to 550,000 distinct CDR3 sequences, around a third seen once.

The chain joins TRBV7-2 to TRBJ1-2; 8 bases match TRBD1. The sample was sorted CD4+, CD8+, or CD8+CD57+ T cells (not recorded which) from PBMCs. This TCR came from a human donor with aplastic anemia. The DNA of the CDR3 is TGTGCCAGCAGCTTAATAGGACAGGGCCCTGGCTACACCTTC. Its translation is CASSLIGQGPGYTF. Full variable domain (outside the CDR3, taken from reference TRBV7-2 and TRBJ1-2): GAGVSQSPSNKVTEKGKDVELRCDPISGHTALYWYRQSLGQGLEFLIYFQGNSAPDKSGLPSDRFSAERTGGSVSTLTIQRTQQEDSAVYLCASSLIGQGPGYTFGSGTRLTVV.